The rows below give T cell receptor beta chains drawn from one sample of a study. TCRdb analysed the 5' RACE reads with MiXCR anew, one entry per CDR3 protein. The data hold around 21,000 distinct CDR3 sequences, with more than 30% observed a single time. Sequencing was carried out using tumor-infiltrating naive CD4+ T cells sorted from the breast tumor. Receptors were obtained from a female donor with breast cancer. The CDR3 runs from the conserved cysteine through the conserved F or W. The D gene is left open where the match is weak. Expanded clones are given a class, and other clones once, few, many or no size at all.

D,size,J,V,DNA,CDR3
-,many,TRBJ2-1,TRBV7-6,TGTGCCAGCAGCCTGGGAAGGGGCGAGCAGTTCTTC,CASSLGRGEQFF
-,many,TRBJ2-7,TRBV5-8,TGTGCCAGCAGCTTGGTCTTCCGCTCCTACGAGCAGTACTTC,CASSLVFRSYEQYF
-,-,TRBJ1-1,TRBV3-1,TGTGCCAGCAGCCGGCGCCTAGGGGTTGACACTGAAGCTTTCTTT,CASSRRLGVDTEAFF
-,-,TRBJ1-3,TRBV4-2,TGTGCCAGCAGCCAAGAAAGGGAAGGAGGAAACACCATATATTTT,CASSQEREGGNTIYF
-,many,TRBJ2-3,TRBV2,TGTGCCAGCATCTTGCGACCCGATGGAAATACGCAGTATTTT,CASILRPDGNTQYF
TRBD1,many,TRBJ1-2,TRBV15,TGTGCCACCAGCAGGTCAAATGCACAGGGGCTGGGCTATGGCTACACCTTC,CATSRSNAQGLGYGYTF
-,many,TRBJ2-1,TRBV20-1,TGCAGTGCTAGAGGGACAGCCGGGTTCGATGAGCAGTTCTTC,CSARGTAGFDEQFF
TRBD2,many,TRBJ2-1,TRBV20-1,TGCAGTGCGGATATAGCGGGTCCTTCCAATGAGCAGTTCTTC,CSADIAGPSNEQFF
TRBD2,many,TRBJ2-1,TRBV6-5,TGTGCCAGCAGCTGGACTAGCGGGAGTGCTAATGAGCAGTTCTTC,CASSWTSGSANEQFF
-,few,TRBJ2-7,TRBV20-1,TGCAGTGCTAGGTGGGAGAACTCCTACGAGCAGTACTTC,CSARWENSYEQYF
-,few,TRBJ2-4,TRBV28,TGCGCCAGCAGTGACGGACTAGCCAAAAACATTCAGTACTTC,CASSDGLAKNIQYF
-,-,TRBJ2-1,TRBV20-1,TGCAGTGCTAGAGGGGACTTCTCCTACAATGAGCAGTTCTTC,CSARGDFSYNEQFF
TRBD1,-,TRBJ1-2,TRBV5-1,TGCGCCAGCAGCCAAGCCTCTGGACAGGGAGGCGGCTACACCTTC,CASSQASGQGGGYTF
-,many,TRBJ2-7,TRBV20-1,TGCAGTGCTAGAGGGCAGGGCGCCTACGAGCAGTACTTC,CSARGQGAYEQYF
-,few,TRBJ1-3,TRBV29-1,TGCAGCGTTGTAAGGGGTTCTGGAAACACCATATATTTT,CSVVRGSGNTIYF
TRBD1,medium-sized,TRBJ1-1,TRBV6-1,TGTGCCAGCAGTCATCGACAGGGTCTTGAAGCTTTCTTT,CASSHRQGLEAFF
TRBD1,many,TRBJ2-7,TRBV7-8,TGTGCCAGCACTGGGACAGCAGGGAACCACGAGCAGTACTTC,CASTGTAGNHEQYF
-,medium-sized,TRBJ2-3,TRBV5-1,TGCGCCAGCAGCTTGGGGACTAGCACAGATACGCAGTATTTT,CASSLGTSTDTQYF
-,-,TRBJ1-5,TRBV6-1,TGTGCCAGCAGTGCCAAGGGGAGGGGGAGCAATCAGCCCCAGCATTTT,CASSAKGRGSNQPQHF
-,-,TRBJ1-2,TRBV4-1,TGCGCCAGCAGCCGTTATCCGGCCATATCTAACTATGGCTACACCTTC,CASSRYPAISNYGYTF
TRBD2,-,TRBJ2-3,TRBV20-1,TGCAGTGCTAGTCACCCCGGTGCGGGAGGGGGCACAGATACGCAGTATTTT,CSASHPGAGGGTDTQYF
TRBD2,-,TRBJ2-3,TRBV7-2,TGTGCCAGTGCCAGCGGGAGCTCAGATACGCAGTATTTT,CASASGSSDTQYF
-,many,TRBJ2-1,TRBV6-5,TGTGCCAGCAGTCCCGGTTTCGGTGAGCAGTTCTTC,CASSPGFGEQFF
-,-,TRBJ1-5,TRBV2,TGTGCCAGCAGTACGGGGAAAGGGCCGGGCCAGCCCCAGCATTTT,CASSTGKGPGQPQHF
-,many,TRBJ2-2,TRBV29-1,TGCAGCGGGCGGGAGACAGGGGTCGGGGAGCTGTTTTTT,CSGRETGVGELFF
TRBD2,-,TRBJ2-1,TRBV24-1,TGTGCCACCAGTGATTCTAGCGGGGTCCACCTTGAGGAGCAGTTCTTC,CATSDSSGVHLEEQFF
-,-,TRBJ1-1,TRBV5-1,TGCGCCAGCAGCTCGGCAGGGGAGACTGAAGCTTTCTTT,CASSSAGETEAFF
TRBD2,many,TRBJ2-1,TRBV11-2,TGTGCCAGCAGTAAGACTAGCGGGAGCTCCTACAATGAGCAGTTCTTC,CASSKTSGSSYNEQFF
-,many,TRBJ2-7,TRBV12-3/TRBV12-4,TGTGCCAGCAGCCCTGACCGGGACGTCGTCTACGAGCAGTACTTC,CASSPDRDVVYEQYF
-,-,TRBJ1-1,TRBV7-9,TGTGCCAGCAGCTTAGCCTCAGGACCGAACACTGAAGCTTTCTTT,CASSLASGPNTEAFF
-,medium-sized,TRBJ2-1,TRBV6-5,TGTGCCAGCAGGAATTACAATGAGCAGTTCTTC,CASRNYNEQFF
-,-,TRBJ2-1,TRBV7-9,TGTGCCAGCAGCCCAAAGGGTTCTAATGAGCAGTTCTTC,CASSPKGSNEQFF
TRBD2,many,TRBJ2-1,TRBV7-8,TGTGCCAGCAGCTTAGGGCAACTAGCGGAGGGGAAAGGGGAGCAGTTCTTC,CASSLGQLAEGKGEQFF
TRBD2,many,TRBJ2-3,TRBV12-3/TRBV12-4,TGTGCCAGCACCCCGGGAGGCCGCACAGATACGCAGTATTTT,CASTPGGRTDTQYF
TRBD1,few,TRBJ1-3,TRBV5-1,TGCGCCAGCAGCTTCGACAGGGGGCTGGCAAACACCATATATTTT,CASSFDRGLANTIYF
TRBD1,-,TRBJ1-1,TRBV29-1,TGCAGCGTGGGGGGACAGGTAGTCAGCACTGAAGCTTTCTTT,CSVGGQVVSTEAFF
-,few,TRBJ2-1,TRBV7-3,TGTGCCAGCAGCTTAATACAGGCGAATGAGCAGTTCTTC,CASSLIQANEQFF
-,-,TRBJ2-1,TRBV12-3/TRBV12-4,TGTGCCAGCAGTTTGAAGTACAAGGTCTACAATGAGCAGTTCTTC,CASSLKYKVYNEQFF
-,few,TRBJ1-1,TRBV5-1,TGCGCCAGCAGCTTGGGTGGGGCTCGGACTGAAGCTTTCTTT,CASSLGGARTEAFF
-,medium-sized,TRBJ2-1,TRBV7-9,TGTGCCAGCAGCTTAGTTCCTAGCGCCTACAATGAGCAGTTCTTC,CASSLVPSAYNEQFF